This TCR beta chain was captured by sequencing in a study of T cells after yellow fever vaccination. TCRdb reprocessed the 5' RACE reads with MiXCR, giving one entry per CDR3 protein. The table includes 450,000 to 550,000 distinct CDR3 sequences, 20% to 25% detected once. Per germline, CDR1 MGHRA and CDR2 YSYEKL. The CDR3 consists of 16 residues. Trimming cost V 1 base and J 2 bases, with 14 bases left between them. Study observations and caveats: The secondary T-cell response peaked on day 5, not day 15, but was weaker.

In regard to this clonotype: Its antigen is unidentified.

The sample here was PBMCs, taken about 20 days after the first yellow fever vaccination. The TCR originated in a man aged 18 to 29 who received the YFV17D yellow fever vaccine. The chain recombines TRBV4-1 with TRBJ1-2; weak D call: TRBD1 (5 bases). This CDR3 reads CASSQVGQHKNYGYTF. The CDR3 nucleotides read TGCGCCAGCAGCCAAGTTGGACAACACAAGAACTATGGCTACACCTTC.